This T cell receptor (beta chain) stems from a study of blood T cell repertoires in COVID-19. On the study more broadly: Samples came from the United States, Italy and Spain, spanning acute and convalescent COVID-19. T cells, B-cell-depleted T cells, or PBMCs provided the cDNA or gDNA that served as material.

This clone appeared once. The CDR3 sequence is 14 residues long. The V gene's germline CDR1 is SGHRS and CDR2 YFSETQ. Trimming removed 0 bases from V and 6 bases from J, with 13 bases in between. The authors' processing: Reference gene primer amplification yielded estimated nucleated cell counts. Sequencing was performed with immunoSEQ multiplex PCR; in TCRdb, only in-frame clones are kept and a portion is missing. V, J and clone size reflect that table, while D and trimming were determined from the DNA. The sample carries around 230,000 clones, around 86% recorded once. The rearrangement joins TRBV5-1 to TRBJ2-7; D unclear. The clonotype originates from a woman in her fifties or sixties with active or convalescent COVID-19. The source material was peripheral blood. The CDR3 region has the DNA TGCGCCAGCAGCTTGGATGTCAGCGCTGGCGAGCAGTACTTC. It specifies CASSLDVSAGEQYF.